The rows below give T cell receptor beta chains drawn from one sample of a study of cytomegalovirus exposure and HLA in healthy donors. TCRdb's table, derived via immunoSEQ multiplex PCR, lists solely in-frame clones and lacks some. The sample lists approximately 150,000 clones, approximately 88% occurring once. The sequencing input was PBMCs. Source of these receptors: a man aged 25-45 years in good health and CMV-seropositive. Both conserved end residues are part of each CDR3. The D gene is left open where the match is weak. Expanded clones get a size class; other rows say once, few or many, or leave the size out.

d_gene: NA; abundance: NA; v_gene: TRBV2; j_gene: TRBJ1-2; CDR3aa: CASSWENNYGYTF; CDR3nt: TGTGCCAGCAGTTGGGAGAATAACTATGGCTACACCTTC
d_gene: TRBD2; abundance: NA; v_gene: TRBV6-5; j_gene: TRBJ2-1; CDR3aa: CASSRTSGDYNEQFF; CDR3nt: TGTGCCAGCAGCCGGACTAGCGGGGACTACAATGAGCAGTTCTTC
d_gene: TRBD1; abundance: NA; v_gene: TRBV15; j_gene: TRBJ2-7; CDR3aa: CATSGRTGPYEQYF; CDR3nt: TGTGCCACCAGCGGGCGGACAGGGCCCTACGAGCAGTACTTC
d_gene: NA; abundance: NA; v_gene: TRBV13; j_gene: TRBJ2-1; CDR3aa: CASSLVGNEQFF; CDR3nt: TGTGCCAGCAGCTTAGTCGGTAATGAGCAGTTCTTC
d_gene: TRBD2; abundance: NA; v_gene: TRBV7-8; j_gene: TRBJ2-5; CDR3aa: CASKLGLAGLSLGETQYF; CDR3nt: TGTGCCAGCAAGCTGGGACTAGCGGGGCTAAGCCTGGGAGAGACCCAGTACTTC
d_gene: TRBD1; abundance: once; v_gene: TRBV6-5; j_gene: TRBJ2-3; CDR3aa: CASSSTGSSTDTQYF; CDR3nt: TGTGCCAGCAGTTCGACAGGGTCTAGCACAGATACGCAGTATTTT
d_gene: NA; abundance: NA; v_gene: TRBV7-9; j_gene: TRBJ2-2; CDR3aa: CASSPNTGELFF; CDR3nt: TGTGCCAGCAGCCCAAACACCGGGGAGCTGTTTTTT
d_gene: NA; abundance: NA; v_gene: TRBV9; j_gene: TRBJ2-5; CDR3aa: CASSVVAGRIKETQYF; CDR3nt: TGTGCCAGCAGCGTAGTGGCAGGCCGAATTAAAGAGACCCAGTACTTC
d_gene: NA; abundance: NA; v_gene: TRBV15; j_gene: TRBJ1-1; CDR3aa: CATSRGQGTEAFF; CDR3nt: TGTGCCACCAGCAGAGGCCAGGGTACTGAAGCTTTCTTT
d_gene: TRBD1; abundance: NA; v_gene: TRBV19; j_gene: TRBJ1-6; CDR3aa: CASSRPDRAYNSPLHF; CDR3nt: TGTGCCAGTAGTCGACCCGACAGGGCGTATAATTCACCCCTCCACTTT
d_gene: TRBD1; abundance: NA; v_gene: TRBV29-1; j_gene: TRBJ1-1; CDR3aa: CSVSRTGGGTEAFF; CDR3nt: TGCAGCGTTTCTCGGACAGGCGGAGGGACTGAAGCTTTCTTT
d_gene: NA; abundance: NA; v_gene: TRBV6-6; j_gene: TRBJ1-5; CDR3aa: CASSAPGFSFDQPQHF; CDR3nt: TGTGCCAGCAGTGCGCCGGGGTTCTCATTTGATCAGCCCCAGCATTTT
d_gene: NA; abundance: NA; v_gene: TRBV9; j_gene: TRBJ1-1; CDR3aa: CASSARAGANTEAFF; CDR3nt: TGTGCCAGCAGCGCGAGGGCGGGGGCGAACACTGAAGCTTTCTTT
d_gene: TRBD2; abundance: NA; v_gene: TRBV9; j_gene: TRBJ2-3; CDR3aa: CASSVGASGSTDTQYF; CDR3nt: TGTGCCAGCAGCGTAGGGGCTAGCGGGAGTACAGATACGCAGTATTTT
d_gene: TRBD2; abundance: NA; v_gene: TRBV5-1; j_gene: TRBJ2-2; CDR3aa: CASSLTPGGAATGELFF; CDR3nt: TGCGCCAGCAGCTTGACCCCGGGGGGGGCAGCCACCGGGGAGCTGTTTTTT
d_gene: NA; abundance: NA; v_gene: TRBV6-5; j_gene: TRBJ2-7; CDR3aa: CASSYSVQKYEQYF; CDR3nt: TGTGCCAGCAGTTACTCGGTACAGAAATACGAGCAGTACTTC